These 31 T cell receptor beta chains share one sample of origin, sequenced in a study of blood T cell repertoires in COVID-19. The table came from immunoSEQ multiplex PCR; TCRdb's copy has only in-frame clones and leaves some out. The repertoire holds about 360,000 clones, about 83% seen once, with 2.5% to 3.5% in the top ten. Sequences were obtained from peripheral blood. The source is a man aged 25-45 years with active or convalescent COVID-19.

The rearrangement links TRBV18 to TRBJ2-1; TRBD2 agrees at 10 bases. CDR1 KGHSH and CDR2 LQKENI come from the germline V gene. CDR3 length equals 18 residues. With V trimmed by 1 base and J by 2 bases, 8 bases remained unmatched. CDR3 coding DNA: TGTGCCAGCTCACCACTTTCAGGAGCGGGAGGGACCTACAATGAGCAGTTCTTC. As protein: CASSPLSGAGGTYNEQFF.

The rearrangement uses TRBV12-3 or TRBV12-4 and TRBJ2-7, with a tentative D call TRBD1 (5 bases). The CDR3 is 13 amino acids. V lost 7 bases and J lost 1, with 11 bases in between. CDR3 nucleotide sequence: TGTGCCAGCACCTTAGGGGAATCCTACGAGCAGTACTTC. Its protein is CASTLGESYEQYF.

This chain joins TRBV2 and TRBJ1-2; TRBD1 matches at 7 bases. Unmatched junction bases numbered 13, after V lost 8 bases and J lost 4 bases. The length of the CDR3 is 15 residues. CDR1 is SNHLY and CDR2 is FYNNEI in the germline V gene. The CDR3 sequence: CASVLVEGAGYGYTF. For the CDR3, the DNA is TGTGCCAGCGTCCTGGTCGAGGGGGCGGGCTATGGCTACACCTTC.

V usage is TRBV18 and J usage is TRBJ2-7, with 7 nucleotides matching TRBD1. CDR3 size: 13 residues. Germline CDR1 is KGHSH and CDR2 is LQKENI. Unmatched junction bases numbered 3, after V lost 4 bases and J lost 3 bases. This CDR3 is CASSLRQGYEQYF. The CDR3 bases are TGTGCCAGCTCACTCCGACAGGGCTACGAGCAGTACTTC.

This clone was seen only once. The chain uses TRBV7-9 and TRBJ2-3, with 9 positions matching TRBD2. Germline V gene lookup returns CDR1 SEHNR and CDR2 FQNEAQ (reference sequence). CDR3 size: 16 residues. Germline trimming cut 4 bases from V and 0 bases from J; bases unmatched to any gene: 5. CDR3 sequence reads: CASSYPTSGSTDTQYF. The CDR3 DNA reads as TGTGCCAGCAGCTACCCCACTAGCGGGAGCACAGATACGCAGTATTTT.

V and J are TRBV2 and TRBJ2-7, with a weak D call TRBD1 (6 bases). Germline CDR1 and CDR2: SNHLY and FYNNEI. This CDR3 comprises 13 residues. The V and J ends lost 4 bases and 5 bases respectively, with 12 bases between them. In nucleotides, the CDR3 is TGTGCCAGCAGTGCTTACAGGGACCACGAGCAGTACTTC. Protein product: CASSAYRDHEQYF.

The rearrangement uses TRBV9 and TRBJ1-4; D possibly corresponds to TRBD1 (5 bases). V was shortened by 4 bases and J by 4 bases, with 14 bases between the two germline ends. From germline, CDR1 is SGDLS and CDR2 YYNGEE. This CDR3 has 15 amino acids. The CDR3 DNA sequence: TGTGCCAGCAGCCCCTCGGCAGGGATTAATGAAAAACTGTTTTTT. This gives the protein CASSPSAGINEKLFF.

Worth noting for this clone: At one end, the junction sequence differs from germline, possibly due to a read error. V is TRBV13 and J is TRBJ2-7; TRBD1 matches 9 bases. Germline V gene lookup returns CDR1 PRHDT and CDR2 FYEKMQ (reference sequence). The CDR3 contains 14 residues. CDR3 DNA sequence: TGTGCCAGCAGCTTACGGGACAGGGCCTCCCCAGGGGACTTC. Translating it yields CASSLRDRASPGDF.

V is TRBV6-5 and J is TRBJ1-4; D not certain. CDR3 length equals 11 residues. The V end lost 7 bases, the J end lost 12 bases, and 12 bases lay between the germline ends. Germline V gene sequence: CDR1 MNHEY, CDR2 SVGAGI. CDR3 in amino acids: CASIALRELFF. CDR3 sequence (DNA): TGTGCCAGCATCGCCCTGCGTGAACTGTTTTTT.

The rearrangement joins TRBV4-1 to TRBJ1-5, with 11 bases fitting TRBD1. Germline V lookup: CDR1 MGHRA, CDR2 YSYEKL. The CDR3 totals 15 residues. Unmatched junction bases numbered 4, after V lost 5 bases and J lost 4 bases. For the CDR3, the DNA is TGCGCCAGCAGCTCCGGGACAGGGGGAAATCAGCCCCAGCATTTT. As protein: CASSSGTGGNQPQHF.

The CDR3 loop is CASSIFRGLNTEAFF. CDR3 in DNA: TGTGCCAGTAGTATCTTTAGGGGATTGAACACTGAAGCTTTCTTT. The chain is built from TRBV19 and TRBJ1-1, with D tentatively TRBD1 (5 bases). V gave up 3 bases and J gave up 0 bases, with 11 bases separating them. Germline V CDR1 and CDR2: LNHDA, SQIVND (reference sequence). The CDR3 sequence is 15 residues long.

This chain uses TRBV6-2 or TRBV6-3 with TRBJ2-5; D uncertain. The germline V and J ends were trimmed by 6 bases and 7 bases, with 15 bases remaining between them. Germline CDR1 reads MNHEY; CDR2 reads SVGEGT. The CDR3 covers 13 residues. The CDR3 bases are TGTGCCAGCAGCTCGCCTACTACCGGGACCCAGTACTTC. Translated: CASSSPTTGTQYF.

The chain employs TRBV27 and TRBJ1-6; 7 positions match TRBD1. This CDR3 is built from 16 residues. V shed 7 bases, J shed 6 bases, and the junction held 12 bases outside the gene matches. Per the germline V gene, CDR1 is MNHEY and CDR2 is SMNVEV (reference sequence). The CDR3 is CASILRYGTVNSPLHF. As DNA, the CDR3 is TGTGCCAGCATCCTACGGTACGGGACAGTTAATTCACCCCTCCACTTT.

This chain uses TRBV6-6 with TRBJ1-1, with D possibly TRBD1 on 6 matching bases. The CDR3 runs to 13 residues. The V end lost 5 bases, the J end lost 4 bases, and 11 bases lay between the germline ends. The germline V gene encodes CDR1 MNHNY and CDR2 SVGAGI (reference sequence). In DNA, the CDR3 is TGTGCCAGCAGTCGAGACAGGTCCACTGAAGCTTTCTTT. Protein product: CASSRDRSTEAFF.

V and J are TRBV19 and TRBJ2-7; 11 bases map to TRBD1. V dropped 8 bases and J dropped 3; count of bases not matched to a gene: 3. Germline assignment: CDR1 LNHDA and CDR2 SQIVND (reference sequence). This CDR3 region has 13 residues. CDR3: CASGQGAYYEQYF. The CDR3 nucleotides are TGTGCCAGTGGACAGGGGGCCTACTACGAGCAGTACTTC.

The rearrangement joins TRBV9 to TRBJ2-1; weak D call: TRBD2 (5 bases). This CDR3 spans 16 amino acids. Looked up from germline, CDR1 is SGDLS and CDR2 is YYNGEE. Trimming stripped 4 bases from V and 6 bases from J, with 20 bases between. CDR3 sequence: CASSFSRDLRLNEQFF. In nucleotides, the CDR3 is TGTGCCAGCAGCTTTTCCCGGGATTTAAGACTCAATGAGCAGTTCTTC. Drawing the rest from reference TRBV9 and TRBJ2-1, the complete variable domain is DSGVTQTPKHLITATGQRVTLRCSPRSGDLSVYWYQQSLDQGLQFLIQYYNGEERAKGNILERFSAQQFPDLHSELNLSSLELGDSALYFCASSFSRDLRLNEQFFGPGTRLTVL.

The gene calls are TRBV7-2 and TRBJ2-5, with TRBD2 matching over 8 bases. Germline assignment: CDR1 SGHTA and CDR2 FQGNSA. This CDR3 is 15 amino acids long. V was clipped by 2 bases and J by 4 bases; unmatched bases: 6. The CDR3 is CASSLLRAGGETQYF. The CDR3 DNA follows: TGTGCCAGCAGCTTATTGCGGGCGGGAGGAGAGACCCAGTACTTC.

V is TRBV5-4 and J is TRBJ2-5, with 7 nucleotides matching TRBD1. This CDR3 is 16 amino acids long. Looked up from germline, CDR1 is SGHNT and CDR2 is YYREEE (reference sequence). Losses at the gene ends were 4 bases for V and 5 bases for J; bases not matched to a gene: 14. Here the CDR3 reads CASSHEAHRGRETQYF. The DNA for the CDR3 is TGTGCCAGCAGCCACGAGGCTCACAGGGGTCGGGAGACCCAGTACTTC.

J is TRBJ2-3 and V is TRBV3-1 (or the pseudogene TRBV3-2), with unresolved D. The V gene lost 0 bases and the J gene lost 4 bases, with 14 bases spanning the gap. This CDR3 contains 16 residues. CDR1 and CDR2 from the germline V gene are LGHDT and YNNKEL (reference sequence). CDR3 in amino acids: CASSQDLPLVPDTQYF. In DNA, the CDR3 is TGTGCCAGCAGCCAAGACCTCCCCCTCGTCCCAGATACGCAGTATTTT.

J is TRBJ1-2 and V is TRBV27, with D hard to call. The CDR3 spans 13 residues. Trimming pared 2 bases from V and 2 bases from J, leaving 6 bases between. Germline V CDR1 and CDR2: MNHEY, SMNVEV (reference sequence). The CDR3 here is CASSLGRNYGYTF. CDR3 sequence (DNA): TGTGCCAGCAGTTTAGGTCGGAACTATGGCTACACCTTC.

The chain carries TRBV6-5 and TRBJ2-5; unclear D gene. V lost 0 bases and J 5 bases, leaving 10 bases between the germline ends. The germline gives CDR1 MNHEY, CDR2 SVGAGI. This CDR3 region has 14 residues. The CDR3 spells CASSYSATKETQYF. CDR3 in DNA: TGTGCCAGCAGTTACTCGGCCACCAAGGAGACCCAGTACTTC.

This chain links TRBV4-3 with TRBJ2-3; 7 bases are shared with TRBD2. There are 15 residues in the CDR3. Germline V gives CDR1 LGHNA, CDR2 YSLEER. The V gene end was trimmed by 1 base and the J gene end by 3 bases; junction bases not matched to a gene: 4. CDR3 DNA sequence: TGCGCCAGCAGCCAAGGAGGCGGGAGAACAGATACGCAGTATTTT. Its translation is CASSQGGGRTDTQYF.

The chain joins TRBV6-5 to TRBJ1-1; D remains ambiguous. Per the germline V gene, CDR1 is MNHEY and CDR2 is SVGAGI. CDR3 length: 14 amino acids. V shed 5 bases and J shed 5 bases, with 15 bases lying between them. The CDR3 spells CASSLTEGGTEAFF. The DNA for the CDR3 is TGTGCCAGCAGTCTAACCGAAGGAGGGACTGAAGCTTTCTTT.

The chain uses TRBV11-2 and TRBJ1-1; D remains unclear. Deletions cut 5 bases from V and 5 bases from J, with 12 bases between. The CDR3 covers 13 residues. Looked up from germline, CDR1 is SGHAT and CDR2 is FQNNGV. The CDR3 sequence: CASSPRTGTEAFF. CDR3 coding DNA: TGTGCCAGCAGCCCCCGGACGGGGACTGAAGCTTTCTTT.

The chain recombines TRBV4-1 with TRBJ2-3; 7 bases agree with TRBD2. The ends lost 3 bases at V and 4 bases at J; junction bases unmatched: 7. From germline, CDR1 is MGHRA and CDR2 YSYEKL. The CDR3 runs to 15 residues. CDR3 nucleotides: TGCGCCAGCAGCCACAGTCGGGGGAGGGCAGATACGCAGTATTTT. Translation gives CASSHSRGRADTQYF.

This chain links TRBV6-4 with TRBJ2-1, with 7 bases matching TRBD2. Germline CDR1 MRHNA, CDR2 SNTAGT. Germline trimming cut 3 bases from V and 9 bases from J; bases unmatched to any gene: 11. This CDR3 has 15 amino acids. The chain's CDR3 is CASSEQREGRGEQFF. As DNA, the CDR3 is TGTGCCAGCAGTGAGCAGAGGGAGGGCCGAGGTGAGCAGTTCTTC.

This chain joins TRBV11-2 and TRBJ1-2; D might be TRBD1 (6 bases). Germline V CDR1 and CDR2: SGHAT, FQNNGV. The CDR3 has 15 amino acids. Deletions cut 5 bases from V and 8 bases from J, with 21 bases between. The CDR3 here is CASSPEQGGSRGYTF. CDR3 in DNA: TGTGCCAGCAGCCCTGAACAGGGTGGCTCAAGAGGCTACACCTTC.

CDR3 coding DNA: TGTGCCAGCAGCGCCAGGGGGGCCCTTGGCACTGAAGCTTTCTTT. It codes for CASSARGALGTEAFF. The chain combines TRBV7-2 with TRBJ1-1, with 7 bases identical to TRBD1. Germline CDR1 is SGHTA and CDR2 is FQGNSA. CDR3 length: 15 residues. The V and J ends lost 5 bases and 4 bases, in that order; junction bases with no gene match: 10. Filled out from reference TRBV7-2 and TRBJ1-1, the complete variable domain reads GAGVSQSPSNKVTEKGKDVELRCDPISGHTALYWYRQSLGQGLEFLIYFQGNSAPDKSGLPSDRFSAERTGGSVSTLTIQRTQQEDSAVYLCASSARGALGTEAFFGQGTRLTVV.

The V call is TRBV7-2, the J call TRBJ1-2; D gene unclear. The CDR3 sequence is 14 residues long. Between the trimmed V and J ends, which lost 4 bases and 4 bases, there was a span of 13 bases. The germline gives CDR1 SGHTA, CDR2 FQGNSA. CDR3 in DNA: TGTGCCAGCAGCTCACGGACTAGCAGCTATGGCTACACCTTC. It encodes CASSSRTSSYGYTF.

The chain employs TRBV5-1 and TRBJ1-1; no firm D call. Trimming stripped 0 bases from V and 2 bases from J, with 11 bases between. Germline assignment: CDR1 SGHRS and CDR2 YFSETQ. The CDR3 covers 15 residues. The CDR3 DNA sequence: TGCGCCAGCAGCTTGGAGCCGGGAGCCAACACTGAAGCTTTCTTT. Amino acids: CASSLEPGANTEAFF.

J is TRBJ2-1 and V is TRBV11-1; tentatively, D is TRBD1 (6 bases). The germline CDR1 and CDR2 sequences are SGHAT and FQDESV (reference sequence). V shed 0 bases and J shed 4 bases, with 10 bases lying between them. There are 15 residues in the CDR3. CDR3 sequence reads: CASSLAQGGYNEQFF. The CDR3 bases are TGTGCCAGCAGCTTAGCACAGGGCGGTTACAATGAGCAGTTCTTC. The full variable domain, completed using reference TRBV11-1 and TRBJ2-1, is EAEVAQSPRYKITEKSQAVAFWCDPISGHATLYWYRQILGQGPELLVQFQDESVVDDSQLPKDRFSAERLKGVDSTLKIQPAELGDSAMYLCASSLAQGGYNEQFFGPGTRLTVL.